A few counts support the clone carrying this T cell receptor beta chain. Its antigen is currently unknown. These data belong to a study of T cells after yellow fever vaccination. Findings and limits, study-wide: In post-booster samples, most primary-vaccination clones reappeared (around 95% CD4, 88% CD8). Among all clonotypes, a small share was observed in both CD4 and CD8 compartments. A weaker secondary response peaked on day 5, the primary on day 15.

TCRdb re-derived calls from the 5' RACE reads in MiXCR, one entry per CDR3 protein. The sample carries 510,000 or so distinct CDR3 sequences, about a fifth recorded once. Trimming removed 0 bases at V and 3 bases at J, with 5 bases between. CDR3 length: 13 residues. CDR1 and CDR2 from the germline V gene are SGHTS and YDEGEE. Sequences were derived from PBMCs, sampled 15 days after the yellow fever booster vaccination. The origin of this receptor is a man under 40 who received the YFV17D yellow fever vaccine. This chain uses TRBV5-8 with TRBJ2-3; D not certain. CDR3 protein: CASSLAKTDTQYF. CDR3 coding DNA: TGTGCCAGCAGCTTGGCCAAGACAGATACGCAGTATTTT. Combining the CDR3 with reference TRBV5-8 and TRBJ2-3 gives the whole variable domain EAGVTQSPTHLIKTRGQQATLRCSPISGHTSVYWYQQALGLGLQFLLWYDEGEERNRGNFPPRFSGRQFPNYSSELNVNALELEDSALYLCASSLAKTDTQYFGPGTRLTVL.